The sequence of this T cell receptor beta chain was determined in a study of neurological immune-mediated disorders. Synthesis of cDNA used 5'RACE (with 10-nucleotide random UMIs). Each sequencing run yielded over 170 million TCR-beta sequences from 15-18 subjects. TCRdb passed the 5' RACE reads through MiXCR, listing each CDR3 protein once. Of approximately 77,000 distinct CDR3 sequences in the sample, approximately 10% are singletons; the top ten hold 1.7%. Study-level results: No CDR3 amino acid sequences recurred among expanded clones across subjects, suggesting private repertoires in all groups.

Unsorted libraries were prepared from 2 million PBMCs that had been stored at -80 C. Germline V gives CDR1 SGHRS, CDR2 YFSETQ. The CDR3 is 11 amino acids. V lost 5 bases, J lost 8 bases, and 10 bases lay in between. This clonotype was counted ten times or more. The antigen remains unidentified. This chain uses TRBV5-1 with TRBJ1-2; possibly TRBD1 for D (5 bases). The specimen was PBMCs. The TCR originated in a man aged 45-60 years in good health. CDR3 in amino acids: CASRRSGGYTF. The CDR3 bases are TGCGCCAGCAGGAGGTCAGGGGGCTACACCTTC.